This T cell receptor (beta chain) comes out of a study of control samples from healthy donors and cancer patients. Generated by immunoSEQ multiplex PCR, the TCRdb table keeps only in-frame clones and is missing some. This table has approximately 140,000 clones, 85% to 95% appearing once. Germline values: CDR1 WNHNN, CDR2 SYGVQD (reference sequence). V dropped 0 bases and J dropped 4 bases, with 12 bases sitting between them. The CDR3 runs 15 residues. The sample was blood. This rearrangement joins TRBV10-1 to TRBJ2-5, with D perhaps TRBD2 (5 bases). The source of this sequence is a man between 35 and 55 years old in good health. The chain's CDR3 is CASSESVVGVETQYF. CDR3 nucleotide sequence: TGCGCCAGCAGTGAGTCTGTGGTCGGGGTAGAGACCCAGTACTTC.